This TCR beta chain emerged from a study of cytomegalovirus exposure and HLA in healthy donors. Trimming at V came to 4 bases and at J to 5 bases, leaving 7 bases not matched to a gene. CDR3 length: 15 residues. Germline loops: CDR1 SGHRS, CDR2 YFSETQ. Use of 60 Vbeta and 13 Jbeta primers characterized the PCR. The repertoire was sequenced with immunoSEQ multiplex PCR; TCRdb's copy has only in-frame clones and lacks some. The table shows about 180,000 clones, with over 70% occurring only once. This clonotype was obtained from a male donor in good health and CMV-seronegative. V gene TRBV5-1 combines with J gene TRBJ1-3; 9 nucleotides align to TRBD1. The material sequenced was PBMCs. CDR3 in DNA: TGCGCCAGCAGCACTTCACAGGGGGCAAGAAACACCATATATTTT. Translated: CASSTSQGARNTIYF. The full variable domain, completed using reference TRBV5-1 and TRBJ1-3, is KAGVTQTPRYLIKTRGQQVTLSCSPISGHRSVSWYQQTPGQGLQFLFEYFSETQRNKGNFPGRFSGRQFSNSRSEMNVSTLELGDSALYLCASSTSQGARNTIYFGEGSWLTVV.